Listed below are T cell receptor beta chains from one sample, sequenced in a study of preoperative IRX-2 immunotherapy in early breast cancer. Clones were sequenced by immunoSEQ multiplex PCR, and TCRdb holds only the in-frame ones, with some missing. The sample consists of around 34,000 clones, roughly four fifths of them appearing once. The sample here was lymph node tissue, taken from a patient treated with IRX-2 immunotherapy. The receptor set was obtained from a human donor with breast cancer. CDR3s include the opening cysteine and the closing phenylalanine or tryptophan. Fields, in order: D gene, clone size, V gene, J gene, CDR3 protein, CDR3 DNA. A D gene is named only where the DNA matches it firmly. Not every row has a clone size; where given, it reads once, few, many or a size class.

D gene: TRBD2; clone size: .; V gene: TRBV28; J gene: TRBJ2-1; CDR3 protein: CASSTASGGLYNEQFF; CDR3 DNA: TGTGCCAGCAGTACTGCCAGCGGGGGCCTATACAATGAGCAGTTCTTC
D gene: TRBD1; clone size: .; V gene: TRBV28; J gene: TRBJ1-3; CDR3 protein: CASRQGAGNTIYF; CDR3 DNA: TGTGCCAGCCGACAGGGGGCTGGAAACACCATATATTTT
D gene: TRBD1; clone size: .; V gene: TRBV5-1; J gene: TRBJ2-7; CDR3 protein: CASSLSGGTYEQYF; CDR3 DNA: TGCGCCAGCAGCTTGTCAGGGGGTACCTACGAGCAGTACTTC
D gene: .; clone size: .; V gene: TRBV15; J gene: TRBJ2-5; CDR3 protein: CATSLMAQGQETQYF; CDR3 DNA: TGTGCCACCAGCCTAATGGCCCAGGGGCAAGAGACCCAGTACTTC
D gene: .; clone size: .; V gene: TRBV18; J gene: TRBJ2-7; CDR3 protein: CASSPLQGTSYEQYF; CDR3 DNA: TGTGCCAGCTCACCACTTCAGGGCACGAGCTACGAGCAGTACTTC
D gene: TRBD2; clone size: .; V gene: TRBV5-1; J gene: TRBJ2-5; CDR3 protein: CASMRLAGLKTQYF; CDR3 DNA: TGCGCCAGCATGAGACTAGCGGGACTTAAGACCCAGTACTTC
D gene: .; clone size: .; V gene: TRBV11-3; J gene: TRBJ2-7; CDR3 protein: CASSSHPGFYEQYF; CDR3 DNA: TGTGCCAGCAGCTCCCACCCCGGCTTCTACGAGCAGTACTTC
D gene: .; clone size: .; V gene: TRBV27; J gene: TRBJ1-2; CDR3 protein: CASSLNLGSQKNGYTF; CDR3 DNA: TGTGCCAGCAGTTTAAACTTGGGGAGTCAAAAAAATGGCTACACCTTC
D gene: .; clone size: .; V gene: TRBV29-1; J gene: TRBJ2-5; CDR3 protein: CSVDSDRRGTQYF; CDR3 DNA: TGCAGCGTTGACTCGGACCGGCGTGGGACCCAGTACTTC
D gene: .; clone size: .; V gene: TRBV28; J gene: TRBJ1-3; CDR3 protein: CASRDSSGNTIYF; CDR3 DNA: TGTGCCAGCAGAGACAGCTCTGGAAACACCATATATTTT
D gene: .; clone size: .; V gene: TRBV14; J gene: TRBJ1-5; CDR3 protein: CASSQGDRKGSRSNQPQHF; CDR3 DNA: TGTGCCAGCAGCCAAGGAGACAGGAAAGGCTCCCGTAGCAATCAGCCCCAGCATTTT
D gene: TRBD2; clone size: .; V gene: TRBV30; J gene: TRBJ2-3; CDR3 protein: CAWNWRGGGTQYF; CDR3 DNA: TGTGCCTGGAACTGGCGGGGGGGCGGTACGCAGTATTTT
D gene: TRBD1; clone size: .; V gene: TRBV7-6; J gene: TRBJ1-1; CDR3 protein: CASPDDRVMNTEAFF; CDR3 DNA: TGTGCCAGCCCAGACGACAGGGTCATGAACACTGAAGCTTTCTTT
D gene: .; clone size: .; V gene: TRBV6-8; J gene: TRBJ1-1; CDR3 protein: CASKFETANTEAFF; CDR3 DNA: TGTGCCAGCAAGTTTGAAACAGCGAACACTGAAGCTTTCTTT
D gene: .; clone size: .; V gene: TRBV18; J gene: TRBJ1-1; CDR3 protein: CASSGTADTEAFF; CDR3 DNA: TGTGCCAGCTCAGGGACGGCTGACACTGAAGCTTTCTTT
D gene: TRBD2; clone size: .; V gene: TRBV28; J gene: TRBJ2-7; CDR3 protein: CASSPRLAESYEQYF; CDR3 DNA: TGTGCCAGCAGCCCTAGACTAGCGGAGAGTTACGAGCAGTACTTC
D gene: .; clone size: .; V gene: TRBV28; J gene: TRBJ1-1; CDR3 protein: CASRRTANAEAFF; CDR3 DNA: TGTGCCAGCAGGAGAACAGCGAACGCTGAAGCTTTCTTT
D gene: .; clone size: .; V gene: TRBV28; J gene: TRBJ1-4; CDR3 protein: CASSPPLARKVELFF; CDR3 DNA: TGTGCCAGCAGTCCCCCCCTCGCCCGTAAGGTGGAACTGTTTTTT
D gene: TRBD2; clone size: .; V gene: TRBV19; J gene: TRBJ2-3; CDR3 protein: CASSIGAGGITDTQYF; CDR3 DNA: TGTGCCAGTAGTATTGGTGCGGGGGGCATCACAGATACGCAGTATTTT
D gene: .; clone size: .; V gene: TRBV7-5; J gene: TRBJ1-2; CDR3 protein: CASSLVVTNYGYTF; CDR3 DNA: TGTGCCAGCAGCTTAGTCGTGACGAACTATGGCTACACCTTC
D gene: TRBD2; clone size: .; V gene: TRBV29-1; J gene: TRBJ2-1; CDR3 protein: CSVEELAGGVNEQFF; CDR3 DNA: TGCAGCGTTGAAGAATTAGCGGGAGGTGTCAATGAGCAGTTCTTC
D gene: .; clone size: .; V gene: TRBV29-1; J gene: TRBJ2-3; CDR3 protein: CSVEWGSSSTDTQYF; CDR3 DNA: TGCAGCGTTGAATGGGGGTCTTCTAGCACAGATACGCAGTATTTT
D gene: .; clone size: .; V gene: TRBV23-1; J gene: TRBJ1-4; CDR3 protein: CASSQERSPERNEKLFF; CDR3 DNA: TGCGCCAGCAGCCAAGAGAGGAGTCCGGAACGTAATGAAAAACTGTTTTTT
D gene: TRBD1; clone size: .; V gene: TRBV19; J gene: TRBJ2-7; CDR3 protein: CASSKLPGQGANEQYF; CDR3 DNA: TGTGCCAGTAGTAAACTCCCGGGACAGGGGGCAAACGAGCAGTACTTC
D gene: .; clone size: .; V gene: TRBV19; J gene: TRBJ2-3; CDR3 protein: CASSINLYRPRPDTQYF; CDR3 DNA: TGTGCCAGTAGTATTAATCTCTACAGGCCAAGGCCAGATACGCAGTATTTT
D gene: TRBD1; clone size: .; V gene: TRBV30; J gene: TRBJ2-1; CDR3 protein: CAWSGWTGDYNEQFF; CDR3 DNA: TGTGCCTGGAGTGGGTGGACAGGGGACTACAATGAGCAGTTCTTC
D gene: TRBD2; clone size: .; V gene: TRBV6-7; J gene: TRBJ2-2; CDR3 protein: CASSEEFGAGTGELFF; CDR3 DNA: TGTGCCAGCAGTGAAGAATTCGGAGCGGGGACCGGGGAGCTGTTTTTT
D gene: TRBD1; clone size: few; V gene: TRBV18; J gene: TRBJ1-2; CDR3 protein: CASSQLTGVYGYTF; CDR3 DNA: TGTGCCAGCTCACAACTGACAGGGGTCTATGGCTACACCTTC
D gene: .; clone size: .; V gene: TRBV7-4; J gene: TRBJ2-1; CDR3 protein: CASSFGGDSYNEQFF; CDR3 DNA: TGTGCCAGCAGCTTTGGCGGGGATTCCTACAATGAGCAGTTCTTC
D gene: .; clone size: .; V gene: TRBV28; J gene: TRBJ2-2; CDR3 protein: CASSPMWESGELFF; CDR3 DNA: TGTGCCAGCAGTCCTATGTGGGAGTCCGGGGAGCTGTTTTTT
D gene: .; clone size: .; V gene: TRBV28; J gene: TRBJ2-1; CDR3 protein: CASSPLAESSYNEQFF; CDR3 DNA: TGTGCCAGCAGTCCGTTAGCGGAAAGCTCCTACAATGAGCAGTTCTTC
D gene: .; clone size: .; V gene: TRBV19; J gene: TRBJ1-5; CDR3 protein: CASSIALAGAGQPQHF; CDR3 DNA: TGTGCCAGTAGTATAGCCCTCGCAGGGGCAGGGCAGCCCCAGCATTTT
D gene: .; clone size: once; V gene: TRBV4-1; J gene: TRBJ1-2; CDR3 protein: CASSLEGGRYYGYTF; CDR3 DNA: TGCGCCAGCAGCCTCGAGGGGGGGCGGTACTATGGCTACACCTTC
D gene: TRBD1; clone size: .; V gene: TRBV19; J gene: TRBJ1-4; CDR3 protein: CASSAGRPGGKLFF; CDR3 DNA: TGTGCCAGTAGTGCCGGACGGCCAGGGGGAAAACTGTTTTTT
D gene: TRBD1; clone size: .; V gene: TRBV5-1; J gene: TRBJ1-4; CDR3 protein: CASSLGQGNEKLFF; CDR3 DNA: TGCGCCAGCAGCCTAGGACAGGGTAATGAAAAACTGTTTTTT
D gene: .; clone size: .; V gene: TRBV29-1; J gene: TRBJ2-5; CDR3 protein: CSVPIGSVETQYF; CDR3 DNA: TGCAGCGTCCCGATAGGGTCTGTGGAGACCCAGTACTTC
D gene: .; clone size: .; V gene: TRBV9; J gene: TRBJ1-4; CDR3 protein: CASSVGVAGRGEKLFF; CDR3 DNA: TGTGCCAGCAGCGTAGGGGTGGCCGGCAGGGGCGAAAAACTGTTTTTT
D gene: TRBD1; clone size: .; V gene: TRBV29-1; J gene: TRBJ2-5; CDR3 protein: CSVERQGGETQYF; CDR3 DNA: TGCAGCGTTGAGAGACAGGGTGGAGAGACCCAGTACTTC
D gene: .; clone size: few; V gene: TRBV6-8; J gene: TRBJ1-2; CDR3 protein: CASSTGLFYGYTF; CDR3 DNA: TGTGCCAGCAGTACCGGGCTTTTCTATGGCTACACCTTC
D gene: .; clone size: .; V gene: TRBV18; J gene: TRBJ1-2; CDR3 protein: CASLTASGGYTF; CDR3 DNA: TGTGCCAGCCTTACGGCTTCGGGGGGCTACACCTTC
D gene: .; clone size: .; V gene: TRBV12-1; J gene: TRBJ2-7; CDR3 protein: CASSFDQGNPYEQYF; CDR3 DNA: TGTGCCAGCAGCTTTGACCAGGGTAACCCCTACGAGCAGTACTTC